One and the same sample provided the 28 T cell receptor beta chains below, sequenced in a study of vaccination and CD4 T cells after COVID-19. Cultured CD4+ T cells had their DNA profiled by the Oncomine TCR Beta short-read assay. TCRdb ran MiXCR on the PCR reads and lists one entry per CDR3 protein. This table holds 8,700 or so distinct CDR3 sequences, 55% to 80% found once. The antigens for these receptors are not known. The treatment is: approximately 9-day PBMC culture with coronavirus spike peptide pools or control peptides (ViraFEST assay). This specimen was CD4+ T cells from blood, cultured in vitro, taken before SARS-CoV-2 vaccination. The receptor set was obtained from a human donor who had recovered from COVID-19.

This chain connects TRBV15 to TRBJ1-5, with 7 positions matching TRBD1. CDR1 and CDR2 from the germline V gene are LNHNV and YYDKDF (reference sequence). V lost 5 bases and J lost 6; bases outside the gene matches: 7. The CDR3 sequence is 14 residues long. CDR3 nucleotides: TGTGCCACCAGCCCAAGGACAGGACCTCAGCCCCAGCATTTT. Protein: CATSPRTGPQPQHF.

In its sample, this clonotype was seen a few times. CDR3 in amino acids: CSARPREVGQYF. DNA for the CDR3: TGCAGTGCTAGGCCTAGGGAGGTGGGGCAGTATTTT. V and J are TRBV20-1 and TRBJ2-3, with D perhaps matching TRBD2 (6 bases). In germline, CDR1 is DFQATT, CDR2 SNEGSKA (reference sequence). Trimming removed 3 bases from V and 11 bases from J, with 15 bases in between. This CDR3 is built from 12 residues.

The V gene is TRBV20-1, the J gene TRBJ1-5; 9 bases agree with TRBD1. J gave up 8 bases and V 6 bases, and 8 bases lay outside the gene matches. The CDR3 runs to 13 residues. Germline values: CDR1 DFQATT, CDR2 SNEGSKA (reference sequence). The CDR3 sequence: CSATQGAREPQHF. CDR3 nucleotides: TGCAGTGCGACACAGGGGGCGCGGGAGCCCCAGCATTTT.

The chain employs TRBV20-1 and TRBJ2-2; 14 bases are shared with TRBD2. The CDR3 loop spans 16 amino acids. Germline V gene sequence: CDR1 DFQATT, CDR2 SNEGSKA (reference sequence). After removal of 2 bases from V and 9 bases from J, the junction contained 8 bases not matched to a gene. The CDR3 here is CSARPPGLAGGRELFF. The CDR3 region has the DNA TGCAGTGCTAGACCTCCCGGACTAGCGGGGGGCAGGGAGCTGTTTTTT.

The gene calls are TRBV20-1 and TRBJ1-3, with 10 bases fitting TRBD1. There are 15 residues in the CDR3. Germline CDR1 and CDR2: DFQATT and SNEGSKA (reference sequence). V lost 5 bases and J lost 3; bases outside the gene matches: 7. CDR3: CSAEVRDRGGNTIYF. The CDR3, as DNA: TGCAGTGCTGAAGTCCGGGACAGGGGTGGAAACACCATATATTTT.

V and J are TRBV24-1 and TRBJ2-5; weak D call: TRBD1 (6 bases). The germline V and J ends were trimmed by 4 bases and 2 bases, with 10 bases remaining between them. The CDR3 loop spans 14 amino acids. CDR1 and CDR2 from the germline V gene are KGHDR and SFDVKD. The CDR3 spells CATSETGRQETQYF. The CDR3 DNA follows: TGTGCCACCAGTGAAACAGGGCGGCAAGAGACCCAGTACTTC.

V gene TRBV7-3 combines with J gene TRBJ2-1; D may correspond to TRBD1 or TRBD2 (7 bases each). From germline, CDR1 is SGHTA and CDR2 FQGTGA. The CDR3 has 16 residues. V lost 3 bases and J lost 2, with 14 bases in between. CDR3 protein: CASSFQGGTPYNEQFF. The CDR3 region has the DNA TGTGCCAGCAGCTTCCAGGGGGGGACCCCCTACAATGAGCAGTTCTTC.

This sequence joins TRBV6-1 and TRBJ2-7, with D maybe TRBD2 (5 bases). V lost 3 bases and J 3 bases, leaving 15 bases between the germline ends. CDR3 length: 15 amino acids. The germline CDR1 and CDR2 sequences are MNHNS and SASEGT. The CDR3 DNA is TGTGCCAGCAGTGACATGAGAACACTAGACTACGAGCAGTACTTC. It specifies CASSDMRTLDYEQYF.

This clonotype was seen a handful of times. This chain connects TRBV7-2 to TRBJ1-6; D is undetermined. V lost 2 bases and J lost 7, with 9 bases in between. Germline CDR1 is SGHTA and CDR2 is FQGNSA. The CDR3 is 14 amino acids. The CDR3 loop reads CASSLQDGNSPLHF. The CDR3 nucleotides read TGTGCCAGCAGCTTACAGGACGGCAATTCACCCCTCCACTTT.

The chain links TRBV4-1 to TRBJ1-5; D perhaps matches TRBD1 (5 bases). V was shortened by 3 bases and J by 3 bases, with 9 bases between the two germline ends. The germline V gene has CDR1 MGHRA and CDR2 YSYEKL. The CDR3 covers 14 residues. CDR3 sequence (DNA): TGCGCCAGCAGCCAGTCAGGGTCCAATCAGCCCCAGCATTTT. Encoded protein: CASSQSGSNQPQHF.

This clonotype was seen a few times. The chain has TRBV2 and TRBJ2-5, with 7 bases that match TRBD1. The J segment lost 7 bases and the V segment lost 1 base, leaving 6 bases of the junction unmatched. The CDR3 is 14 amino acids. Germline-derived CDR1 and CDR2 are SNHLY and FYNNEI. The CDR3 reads CASSEGDRVGTQYF. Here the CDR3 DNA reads TGTGCCAGCAGTGAAGGAGACAGGGTCGGGACCCAGTACTTC. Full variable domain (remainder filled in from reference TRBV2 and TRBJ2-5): EPEVTQTPSHQVTQMGQEVILRCVPISNHLYFYWYRQILGQKVEFLVSFYNNEISEKSEIFDDQFSVERPDGSNFTLKIRSTKLEDSAMYFCASSEGDRVGTQYFGPGTRLLVL.

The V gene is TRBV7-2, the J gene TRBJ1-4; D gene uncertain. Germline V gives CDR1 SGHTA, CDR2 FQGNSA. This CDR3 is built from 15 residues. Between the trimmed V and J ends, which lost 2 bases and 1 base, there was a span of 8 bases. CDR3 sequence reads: CASSLLAETNEKLFF. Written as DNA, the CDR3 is TGTGCCAGCAGCTTATTGGCAGAAACTAATGAAAAACTGTTTTTT.

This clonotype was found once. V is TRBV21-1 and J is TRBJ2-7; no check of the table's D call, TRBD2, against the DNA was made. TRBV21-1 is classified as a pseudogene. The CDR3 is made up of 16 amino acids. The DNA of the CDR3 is TGTGCCAGCAGCGTGAGAGCGGGACCAATTTATTACGAGCAGTACTTC. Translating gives CASSVRAGPIYYEQYF.

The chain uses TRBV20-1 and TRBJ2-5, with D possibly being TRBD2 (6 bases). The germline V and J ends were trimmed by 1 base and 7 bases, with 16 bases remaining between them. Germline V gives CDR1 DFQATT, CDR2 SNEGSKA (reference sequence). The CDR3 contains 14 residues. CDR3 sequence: CSARVQRAGGTQYF. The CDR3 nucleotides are TGCAGTGCTAGAGTCCAACGGGCCGGGGGGACCCAGTACTTC.

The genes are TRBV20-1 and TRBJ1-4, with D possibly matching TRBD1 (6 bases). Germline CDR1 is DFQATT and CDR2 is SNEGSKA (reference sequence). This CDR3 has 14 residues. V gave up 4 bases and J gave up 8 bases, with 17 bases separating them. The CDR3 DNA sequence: TGCAGTGCTAATGAGGTCAGGGGCTGGGAAAAACTGTTTTTT. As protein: CSANEVRGWEKLFF.

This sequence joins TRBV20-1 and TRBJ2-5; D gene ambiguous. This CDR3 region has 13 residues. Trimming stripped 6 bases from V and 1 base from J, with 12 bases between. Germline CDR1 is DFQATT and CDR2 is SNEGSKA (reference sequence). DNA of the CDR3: TGCAGTGCCTTCGAGTCCCTCCAAGAGACCCAGTACTTC. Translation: CSAFESLQETQYF.

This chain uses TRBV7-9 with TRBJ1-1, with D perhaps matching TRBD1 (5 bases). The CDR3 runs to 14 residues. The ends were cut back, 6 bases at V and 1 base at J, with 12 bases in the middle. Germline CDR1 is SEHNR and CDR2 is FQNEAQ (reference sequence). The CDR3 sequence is CASSDQGGNTEAFF. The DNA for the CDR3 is TGTGCCAGCAGTGATCAGGGCGGGAACACTGAAGCTTTCTTT.

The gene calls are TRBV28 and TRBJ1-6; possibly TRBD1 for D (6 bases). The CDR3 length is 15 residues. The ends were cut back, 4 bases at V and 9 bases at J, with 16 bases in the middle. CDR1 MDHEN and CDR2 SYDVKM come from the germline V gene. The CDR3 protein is CASSSLGQGSSPLHF. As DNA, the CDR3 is TGTGCCAGCAGTTCCCTTGGCCAGGGGAGTTCACCCCTCCACTTT.

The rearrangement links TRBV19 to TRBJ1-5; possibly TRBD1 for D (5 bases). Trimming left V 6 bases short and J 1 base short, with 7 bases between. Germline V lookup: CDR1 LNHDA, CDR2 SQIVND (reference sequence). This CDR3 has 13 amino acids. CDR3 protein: CASSGGSNQPQHF. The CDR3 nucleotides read TGTGCCAGTAGCGGGGGGAGCAATCAGCCCCAGCATTTT.

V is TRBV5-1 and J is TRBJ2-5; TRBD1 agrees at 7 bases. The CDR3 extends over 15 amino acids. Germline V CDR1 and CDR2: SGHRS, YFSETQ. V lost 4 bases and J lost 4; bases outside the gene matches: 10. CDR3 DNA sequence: TGCGCCAGCAGCCCCTCAACAGGGGTAGGAGAGACCCAGTACTTC. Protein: CASSPSTGVGETQYF. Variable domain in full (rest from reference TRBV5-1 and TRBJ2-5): KAGVTQTPRYLIKTRGQQVTLSCSPISGHRSVSWYQQTPGQGLQFLFEYFSETQRNKGNFPGRFSGRQFSNSRSEMNVSTLELGDSALYLCASSPSTGVGETQYFGPGTRLLVL.

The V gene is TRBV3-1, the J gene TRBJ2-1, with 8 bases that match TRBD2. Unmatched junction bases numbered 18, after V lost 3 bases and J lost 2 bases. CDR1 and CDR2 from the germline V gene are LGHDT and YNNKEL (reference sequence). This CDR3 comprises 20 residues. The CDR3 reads CASSQKHLHQRGTPYNEQFF. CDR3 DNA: TGTGCCAGCAGCCAGAAACACCTACACCAGCGGGGGACCCCCTACAATGAGCAGTTCTTC.

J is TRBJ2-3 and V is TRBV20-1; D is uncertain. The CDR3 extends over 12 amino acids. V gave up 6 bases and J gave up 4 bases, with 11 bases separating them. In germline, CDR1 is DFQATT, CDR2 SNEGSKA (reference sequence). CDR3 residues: CSAPSDPDTQYF. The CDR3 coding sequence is TGCAGTGCCCCATCGGACCCAGATACGCAGTATTTT.

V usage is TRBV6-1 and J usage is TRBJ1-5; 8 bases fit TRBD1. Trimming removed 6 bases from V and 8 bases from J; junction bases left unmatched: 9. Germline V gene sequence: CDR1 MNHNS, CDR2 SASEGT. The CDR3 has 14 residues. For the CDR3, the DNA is TGTGCCAGCAGCGACCGACAGGGGAGGAAGCCCCAGCATTTT. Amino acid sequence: CASSDRQGRKPQHF.

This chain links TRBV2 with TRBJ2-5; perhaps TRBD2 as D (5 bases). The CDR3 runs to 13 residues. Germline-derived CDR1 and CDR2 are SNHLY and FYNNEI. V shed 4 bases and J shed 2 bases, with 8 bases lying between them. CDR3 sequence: CASSAERQETQYF. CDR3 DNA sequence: TGTGCCAGCAGTGCGGAGCGGCAAGAGACCCAGTACTTC.

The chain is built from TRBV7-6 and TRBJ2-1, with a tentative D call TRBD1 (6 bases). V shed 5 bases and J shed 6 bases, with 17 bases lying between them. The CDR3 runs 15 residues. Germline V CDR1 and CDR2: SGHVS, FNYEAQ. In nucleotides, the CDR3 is TGTGCCAGCAGCAGCCGGACAGAACCCGGCAATGAGCAGTTCTTC. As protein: CASSSRTEPGNEQFF.

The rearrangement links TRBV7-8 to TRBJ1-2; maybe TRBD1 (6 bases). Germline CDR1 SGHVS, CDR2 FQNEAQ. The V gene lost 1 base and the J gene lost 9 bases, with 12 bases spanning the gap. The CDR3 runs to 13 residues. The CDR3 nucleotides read TGTGCCAGCAGCTTAGTAGGGGGTCGAAGCTACACCTTC. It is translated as CASSLVGGRSYTF.

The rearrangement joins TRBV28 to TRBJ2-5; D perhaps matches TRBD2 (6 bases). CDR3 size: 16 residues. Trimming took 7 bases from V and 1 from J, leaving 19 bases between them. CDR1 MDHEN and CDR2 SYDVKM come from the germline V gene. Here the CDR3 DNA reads TGTGCCAGCAAAGGTATTCGGGGAGGAATCCAAGAGACCCAGTACTTC. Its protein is CASKGIRGGIQETQYF.

In DNA, the CDR3 is TGTGCCAGCAGCAAACGGAGAGAACAGCCCCAGCATTTT. Translating it yields CASSKRREQPQHF. The chain recombines TRBV21-1 with TRBJ1-5. TRBV21-1 is recorded as a pseudogene. The CDR3 length is 13 residues.